Listed below are T cell receptor beta chains from one sample, sequenced in a study of vaccination and CD4 T cells after COVID-19. TCRdb ran MiXCR on the PCR reads and lists one entry per CDR3 protein. The sample yields under 20,000 distinct CDR3 sequences, under 65% seen once. Their cognate antigens are unknown. The sequencing input was CD4+ T cells from blood, cultured in vitro. The origin of the receptors is a human donor who had recovered from COVID-19. CDR3s include the opening cysteine and the closing phenylalanine or tryptophan. Each record gives: J gene, clone size, V gene, D gene, CDR3 protein, CDR3 DNA. A D gene is named only where the DNA matches it firmly. Not all rows give a size; the values are once, few, many and, for expanded clones, a class.

TRBJ2-1,few,TRBV4-2,.,CASSQEMAGREQFF,TGTGCCAGCAGCCAAGAGATGGCAGGGCGGGAGCAGTTCTTC
TRBJ1-5,.,TRBV6-1,.,CASTGYDGQPQHF,TGTGCCAGCACAGGGTATGACGGTCAGCCCCAGCATTTT
TRBJ2-1,few,TRBV6-4,TRBD1,CASSEGTGGNEQFF,TGTGCCAGCAGTGAAGGGACAGGGGGCAATGAGCAGTTCTTC
TRBJ2-5,.,TRBV20-1,.,CSAREYQETQYF,TGCAGTGCTAGAGAGTACCAAGAGACCCAGTACTTC
TRBJ2-5,.,TRBV10-3,TRBD1,CAISGGQIQETQYF,TGTGCCATCAGTGGGGGACAGATACAAGAGACCCAGTACTTC
TRBJ2-7,.,TRBV2,TRBD2,CASSEGLAGVQQYF,TGTGCCAGCAGTGAAGGGCTAGCGGGGGTCCAGCAGTACTTC
TRBJ1-1,.,TRBV2,.,CASSHEAGGTEAFF,TGTGCCAGCAGTCACGAGGCAGGAGGAACTGAAGCTTTCTTT
TRBJ2-7,.,TRBV7-2,TRBD2,CASSSLAGSGEQYF,TGTGCCAGCAGCTCCCTAGCGGGGTCTGGCGAGCAGTACTTC
TRBJ2-5,.,TRBV24-1,.,CATSDITEGSETQYF,TGTGCCACCAGTGATATAACGGAGGGCTCCGAGACCCAGTACTTC
TRBJ1-5,few,TRBV11-2,.,CASSFFSNQPQHF,TGTGCCAGCAGCTTCTTTAGCAATCAGCCCCAGCATTTT
TRBJ1-5,few,TRBV6-1,TRBD1,CASLGQGANQPQHF,TGTGCCAGTCTGGGACAGGGGGCGAATCAGCCCCAGCATTTT
TRBJ1-1,.,TRBV12-3/TRBV12-4,.,CASSTGYTEAFF,TGTGCCAGCAGCACAGGGTACACTGAAGCTTTCTTT
TRBJ1-3,.,TRBV28,TRBD1,CASGGPQGAGNTIYF,TGTGCCAGCGGGGGGCCACAGGGGGCTGGAAACACCATATATTTT
TRBJ2-3,few,TRBV5-4,.,CASSFGGGTVYTDTQYF,TGTGCCAGCAGCTTTGGCGGGGGGACAGTCTACACAGATACGCAGTATTTT
TRBJ1-3,.,TRBV20-1,TRBD1,CSALPGGPGSTIYF,TGCAGTGCTCTCCCAGGGGGCCCTGGCAGCACCATATATTTT
TRBJ1-2,medium-sized,TRBV19,.,CASTPSPGRLSYGYTF,TGTGCCAGTACCCCCTCGCCAGGCAGGCTCTCCTATGGCTACACCTTC
TRBJ2-3,.,TRBV10-3,TRBD1,CAISEGTEGTDTQYF,TGTGCCATCAGTGAGGGGACAGAGGGCACAGATACGCAGTATTTT
TRBJ1-6,once,TRBV6-1,.,CASSVIDPPLHF,TGTGCCAGCAGTGTGATAGATCCACCCCTCCACTTT
TRBJ2-5,.,TRBV28,TRBD1,CASSPVKGTGGRWETQYF,TGTGCCAGCAGCCCAGTGAAAGGGACAGGGGGTCGATGGGAGACCCAGTACTTC
TRBJ1-3,.,TRBV23-1,.,CASTWRNTIYF,TGCGCCAGCACCTGGAGAAACACCATATATTTT
TRBJ2-3,.,TRBV28,TRBD1,CATKGQGFGTDTQYF,TGTGCCACCAAGGGACAGGGATTTGGAACAGATACGCAGTATTTT
TRBJ1-5,few,TRBV20-1,.,CSAVQNLYSNQPQHF,TGCAGTGCGGTGCAGAACCTTTATAGCAATCAGCCCCAGCATTTT
TRBJ1-2,few,TRBV6-2/TRBV6-3,TRBD1,CASSTTGTGNLYGYTF,TGTGCCAGCAGTACCACAGGGACAGGGAACCTCTATGGCTACACCTTC
TRBJ2-6,.,TRBV27,TRBD1,CASSPWTGGAGANVLTF,TGTGCCAGCAGTCCCTGGACAGGGGGCGCTGGGGCCAACGTCCTGACTTTC
TRBJ2-5,once,TRBV7-9,.,CASSLFQAVQETQYF,TGTGCCAGCAGCTTATTCCAAGCGGTACAAGAGACCCAGTACTTC
TRBJ1-2,few,TRBV20-1,TRBD1,CSAPPPARGANYGYTF,TGCAGTGCCCCACCCCCGGCCAGGGGGGCGAACTATGGCTACACCTTC
TRBJ1-1,.,TRBV5-1,.,CASSLAVGGTEAFF,TGCGCCAGCAGCTTGGCCGTAGGGGGGACTGAAGCTTTCTTT
TRBJ1-5,few,TRBV19,.,CASSIPYSNQPQHF,TGTGCCAGTAGTATTCCTTATAGCAATCAGCCCCAGCATTTT
TRBJ2-1,.,TRBV10-2,TRBD2,CASSPTSAEYNEQFF,TGCGCCAGCAGTCCGACTAGCGCGGAGTACAATGAGCAGTTCTTC
TRBJ1-1,.,TRBV29-1,.,CSVFGSGGRNTEAFF,TGCAGCGTTTTCGGTAGCGGGGGCAGGAACACTGAAGCTTTCTTT
TRBJ2-7,few,TRBV5-1,.,CASSLSGPGYEQYF,TGCGCCAGCAGCTTGTCGGGACCCGGCTACGAGCAGTACTTT
TRBJ2-5,.,TRBV18,.,CASSPPNLETQYF,TGTGCCAGCTCACCTCCGAATCTTGAGACCCAGTACTTC
TRBJ2-4,.,TRBV7-9,.,CASSLLTAGSNIQYF,TGTGCCAGCAGCTTATTGACGGCGGGGTCAAACATTCAGTACTTC
TRBJ2-3,.,TRBV7-2,.,CASREGGTFSTDTQYF,TGTGCCAGCAGGGAGGGGGGCACCTTTAGCACAGATACGCAGTATTTT
TRBJ2-6,.,TRBV19,.,CASSIVGIGGANVLTF,TGTGCCAGTAGTATAGTAGGGATCGGTGGGGCCAACGTCCTGACTTTC
TRBJ1-1,few,TRBV5-1,.,CASSADGNGEAFF,TGCGCCAGCAGCGCCGACGGGAACGGCGAAGCTTTCTTT
TRBJ2-3,.,TRBV30,.,CAWAPSTDTQYF,TGTGCCTGGGCTCCCAGCACAGATACGCAGTATTTT
TRBJ1-5,.,TRBV2,.,CASRRDSNQPQHF,TGTGCCAGCAGGAGAGATAGCAATCAGCCCCAGCATTTT
TRBJ2-7,few,TRBV7-6,TRBD2,CASTQSGGKSYEQYF,TGTGCCAGCACCCAGAGCGGGGGGAAATCCTACGAGCAGTACTTC
TRBJ1-6,few,TRBV10-3,.,CAISESGGRVDSPLHF,TGTGCCATCAGTGAGTCAGGAGGCAGGGTGGATTCACCCCTCCACTTT
TRBJ2-5,few,TRBV7-2,TRBD2,CASSWEGGGETQYF,TGTGCCAGCAGCTGGGAGGGTGGGGGAGAGACCCAGTACTTC
TRBJ1-4,.,TRBV15,TRBD1,CATSREWDSNEKLFF,TGTGCCACCAGCAGAGAATGGGACAGTAATGAAAAACTGTTTTTT
TRBJ2-1,.,TRBV7-2,TRBD1,CASRRDRAVGNEQFF,TGTGCCAGCAGGCGGGACAGGGCGGTTGGGAATGAGCAGTTCTTC
TRBJ1-2,.,TRBV5-4,TRBD1,CASSSRTGVVYGYTF,TGTGCCAGCAGCTCAAGGACAGGGGTTGTCTATGGCTACACCTTC
TRBJ2-3,.,TRBV2,TRBD1,CASRRTGGPPYF,TGTGCCAGCAGAAGGACAGGCGGCCCCCCGTATTTT
TRBJ1-5,few,TRBV20-1,TRBD1,CSARADREGQPQHF,TGCAGTGCTAGAGCGGACAGGGAGGGTCAGCCCCAGCATTTT
TRBJ2-7,.,TRBV6-1,.,CASSRRGGQGRYEQYF,TGTGCCAGCAGTCGACGGGGGGGACAGGGCAGATACGAGCAGTACTTC
TRBJ2-1,.,TRBV7-8,TRBD2,CASSFLRGGSYNEQFF,TGTGCCAGCAGCTTTTTGCGGGGGGGCTCCTACAATGAGCAGTTCTTC
TRBJ1-2,.,TRBV24-1,.,CATSDFAAGGYTF,TGTGCCACCAGTGATTTCGCGGCTGGCGGCTACACCTTC
TRBJ2-2,.,TRBV14,TRBD1,CASSRSYRGSTGELFF,TGTGCCAGCAGCCGCTCTTACAGGGGAAGCACCGGGGAGCTGTTTTTT
TRBJ1-2,.,TRBV15,.,CATSRDYGRSGNYGYTF,TGTGCCACCAGCAGAGATTACGGTCGTTCGGGTAACTATGGCTACACCTTC
TRBJ1-1,.,TRBV12-3/TRBV12-4,.,CASNLGAGGEAFF,TGTGCCAGCAATTTGGGGGCGGGTGGTGAAGCTTTCTTT
TRBJ1-2,.,TRBV20-1,.,CSAPGQTDYGYTF,TGCAGTGCTCCCGGGCAGACAGACTATGGCTACACCTTC
TRBJ2-7,few,TRBV2,TRBD2,CASRRGGSYEQYF,TGTGCCAGCAGGCGGGGGGGATCCTACGAGCAGTACTTC
TRBJ1-1,.,TRBV6-2/TRBV6-3,TRBD1,CASGRQGSTEAFF,TGTGCCAGCGGCAGACAGGGGAGCACTGAAGCTTTCTTT